Reported below is one T cell receptor beta chain. Its antigen remains unidentified. The source of the sample is a study of beta chain features in type 1 diabetes. Findings and caveats of the study: Small HLA sub-analyses could not settle whether HLA shapes TCRB rearrangement. There was a possibility that cDNA sequencing over-represented cells with high TCR expression. All four CD4+ subsets from Type 1 diabetes patients carried moderately but significantly shorter TCRB CDR3s. Type 1 diabetes patients had VDJ junctions that carried fewer insertions and more deletions.

Trimming removed 2 bases at V and 0 bases at J, with 7 bases between. The CDR3 has 15 residues. Germline V CDR1 and CDR2: SGHTA, FQGNSA. Of the isolated RNA, all was reverse transcribed, and so the sequenced material was expressed TCRB transcripts. The table came from immunoSEQ multiplex PCR; TCRdb's copy has only in-frame clones and leaves some out. The table shows roughly 140,000 clones, with approximately 12% occurring only once. The clonotype was recovered from a young man in good health. The rearrangement joins TRBV7-2 to TRBJ2-2; D remains unclear. The sample comprised central memory CD4+ T cells from blood. CDR3 nucleotides: TGTGCCAGCAGCTTACGGGCCTCGAACACCGGGGAGCTGTTTTTT. It encodes CASSLRASNTGELFF. The full variable domain, rest sourced from reference TRBV7-2 and TRBJ2-2, is GAGVSQSPSNKVTEKGKDVELRCDPISGHTALYWYRQSLGQGLEFLIYFQGNSAPDKSGLPSDRFSAERTGGSVSTLTIQRTQQEDSAVYLCASSLRASNTGELFFGEGSRLTVL.